A single count supports the clone carrying this T cell receptor beta chain. The antigen is undetermined. The data were taken from a study of long-term antiretroviral therapy in people with HIV. About the study: Some samples came about a decade before the 2015 immediate-ART recommendation, and these were the earliest. Points from the study as a whole: Once patients were on ART, diversity went higher but still fell short of transplant donor controls.

Researchers ran immunoSEQ v3.0 at survey level. Per-sample sequencing targets were roughly 40,000-55,000 T-cell genomes. Only in-frame clones appear in the TCRdb table, and some are missing; sequencing was by immunoSEQ multiplex PCR. Seen here are about 43,000 clones, roughly nine tenths observed once, and the top ten hold about 5%. There were no participants with HIV treated outside the United States. Trimming removed 4 bases at V and 2 bases at J, with 11 bases between. This CDR3 is 15 amino acids long. Per the germline V gene, CDR1 is MNHEY and CDR2 is SMNVEV (reference sequence). V gene TRBV27 combines with J gene TRBJ1-4; D ambiguous. The sample was unsorted PBMCs, taken 0.1 years before starting antiretroviral therapy. The TCR sequence derives from a woman aged 50 to 65 with HIV. In nucleotides, the CDR3 is TGTGCCAGCAGTTCCCGGGCAGTCACTAATGAAAAACTGTTTTTT. Translating it yields CASSSRAVTNEKLFF.